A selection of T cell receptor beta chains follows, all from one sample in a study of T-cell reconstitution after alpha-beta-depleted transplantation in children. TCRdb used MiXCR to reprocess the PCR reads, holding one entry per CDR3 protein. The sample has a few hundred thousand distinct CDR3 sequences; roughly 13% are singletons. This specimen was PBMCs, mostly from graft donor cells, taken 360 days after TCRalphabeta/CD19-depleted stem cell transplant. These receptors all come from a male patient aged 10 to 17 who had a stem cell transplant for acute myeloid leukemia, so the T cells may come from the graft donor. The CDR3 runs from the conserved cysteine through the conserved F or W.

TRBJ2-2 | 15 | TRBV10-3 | CAISGLAFKAGELFF
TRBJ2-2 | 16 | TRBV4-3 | CASSLNPGLDTGELFF
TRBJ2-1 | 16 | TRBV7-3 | CASSLHGPGAVNEQFF
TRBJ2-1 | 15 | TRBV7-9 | CASSLVLAGDNEQFF
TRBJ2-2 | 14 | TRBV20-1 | CSARKQGAGGELFF
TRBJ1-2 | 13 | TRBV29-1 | CSFSVGANYGYTF
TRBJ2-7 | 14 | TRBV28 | CASSPGTGAHEQYF
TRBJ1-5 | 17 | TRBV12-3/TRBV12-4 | CASSLNPPGTRVQPQHF
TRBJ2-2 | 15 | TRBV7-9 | CASSRGLQNTGELFF
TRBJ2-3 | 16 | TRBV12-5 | CASGLVSWGSTDTQYF
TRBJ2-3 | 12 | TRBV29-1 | CSVEGNTDTQYF
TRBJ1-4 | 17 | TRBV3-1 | CASLGTVGDTTNEKLFF
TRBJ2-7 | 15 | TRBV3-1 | CASSLGRESSYEQYF
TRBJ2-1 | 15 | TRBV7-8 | CASSLVGPRQNEQFF
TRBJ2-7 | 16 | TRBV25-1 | CASSDPDTGLPYEQYF
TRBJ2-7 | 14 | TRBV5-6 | CASSLRDWIPEQYF
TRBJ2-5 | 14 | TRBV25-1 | CASGIPSPQETQYF
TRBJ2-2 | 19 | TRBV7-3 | CASSLWGLTGLATTGELFF
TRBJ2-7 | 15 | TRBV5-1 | CASRSGTSGTYEQYF
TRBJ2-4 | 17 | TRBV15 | CATSRETSAVRPYIQYF
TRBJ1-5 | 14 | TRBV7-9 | CASSLTGLAQPQHF
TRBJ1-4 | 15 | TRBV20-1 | CSARTPFATNEKLFF
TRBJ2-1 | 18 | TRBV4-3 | CASSQATKGTSGSYEQFF
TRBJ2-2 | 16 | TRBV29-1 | CSVAGTGPPNTGELFF
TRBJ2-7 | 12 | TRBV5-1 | CASGRDSYEQYF
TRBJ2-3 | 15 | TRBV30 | CAWSPPYGGRDTQYF
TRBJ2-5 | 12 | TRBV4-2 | CASSPDAETQYF
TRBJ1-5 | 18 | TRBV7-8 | CASSLASLTRVGNQPQHF
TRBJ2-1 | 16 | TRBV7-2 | CASSPAGTGGYNEQFF
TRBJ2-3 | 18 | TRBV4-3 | CASSQAQRGLVPSDTQYF
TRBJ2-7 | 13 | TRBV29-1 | CSGSKDTGYEQYF
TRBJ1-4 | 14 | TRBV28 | CASSPRATNEKLFF
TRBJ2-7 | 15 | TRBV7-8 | CASSLAGVRENEQYF
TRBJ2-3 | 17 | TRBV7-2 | CASSPTGVWSYTDTQYF
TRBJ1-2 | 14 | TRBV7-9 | CASSPRAGRVGYTF
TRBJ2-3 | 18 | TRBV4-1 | CASSQDGAGGAGGDTQYF
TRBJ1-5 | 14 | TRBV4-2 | CASSQNTATRPQHF
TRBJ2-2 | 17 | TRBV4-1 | CASSLVPGQGRTGELFF
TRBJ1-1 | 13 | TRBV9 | CASSTTFRAEAFF
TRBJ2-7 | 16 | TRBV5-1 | CASSPRDSGHSYEQYF
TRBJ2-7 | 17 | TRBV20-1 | CSASPSGTSGTIYEQYF
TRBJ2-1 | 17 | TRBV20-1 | CSASFFGGKVSYNEQFF
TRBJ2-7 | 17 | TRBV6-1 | CASESDRVHPGSYEQYF
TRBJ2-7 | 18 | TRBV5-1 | CASSSRGGTFHASYEQYF
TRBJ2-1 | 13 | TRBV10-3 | CAITDRSYNEQFF
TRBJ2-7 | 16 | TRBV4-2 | CASSARGTSLSYEQYF
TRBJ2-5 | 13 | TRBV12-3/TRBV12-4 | CASQDSQQETQYF
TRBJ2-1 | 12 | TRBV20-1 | CSASLFYNEQFF
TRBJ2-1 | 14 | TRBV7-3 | CASSPTHSYNEQFF
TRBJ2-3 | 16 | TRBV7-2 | CASSYRLAGTPDTQYF
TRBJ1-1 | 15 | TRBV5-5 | CASSWQGLTNTEAFF
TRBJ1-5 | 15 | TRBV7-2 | CASSLRAGVNQPQHF
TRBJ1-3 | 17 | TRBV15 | CATSSTSGVLSGNTIYF
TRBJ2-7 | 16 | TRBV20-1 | CSARREGSGRFYEQYF